These T cell receptor beta chains were read from a single sample in a study of identical twins. Via MiXCR, TCRdb re-called the 5' RACE reads, giving one row per CDR3 protein. Here the sample spans about 530,000 distinct CDR3 sequences, 20% to 25% being singletons. These same records also appear under a second study, on yellow fever vaccine responses in identical twins.

The specimen was CD4+ T cells sorted from blood. Receptors originate from a woman between 18 and 30 years old in good health. The CDR3 runs from the conserved cysteine through the conserved F or W. Fields, in order: CDR3 length, J gene, clone size, D gene, V gene, CDR3 protein, CDR3 DNA. The D gene is left open where the match is weak. Not all rows give a size; the values are once, few, many and, for expanded clones, a class.

>15|TRBJ2-2|NA|NA|TRBV6-1
CASSLGHLNTGELFF
TGTGCCAGCAGCCTCGGGCACTTGAACACCGGGGAGCTGTTTTTT
>15|TRBJ2-6|few|NA|TRBV7-9
CASSLLGSGANVLTF
TGTGCCAGCAGCTTATTAGGGTCCGGGGCCAACGTCCTGACTTTC
>11|TRBJ2-1|NA|NA|TRBV6-2/TRBV6-3
CASIVGNEQFF
TGTGCCAGCATCGTGGGGAATGAGCAGTTCTTC
>13|TRBJ2-3|NA|NA|TRBV18
CASSPPARFSQYF
TGTGCCAGCTCACCCCCCGCGAGGTTTTCGCAGTATTTT
>17|TRBJ2-2|NA|TRBD2|TRBV5-5
CASSYGTSGTNTGELFF
TGTGCCAGCAGCTATGGAACTAGCGGGACAAACACCGGGGAGCTGTTTTTT
>15|TRBJ2-5|NA|TRBD1|TRBV5-6
CASSTGTGVMETQYF
TGTGCCAGCAGCACCGGGACAGGGGTCATGGAGACCCAGTACTTC
>15|TRBJ2-4|NA|TRBD2|TRBV2
CASRFSGSGNDIQYF
TGTGCCAGCAGATTTAGCGGGAGTGGTAACGACATTCAGTACTTC
>13|TRBJ1-2|NA|TRBD1|TRBV7-9
CASSFGGQYGYTF
TGTGCCAGCAGCTTTGGGGGACAGTATGGCTACACCTTC
>13|TRBJ2-1|NA|NA|TRBV20-1
CSAEAPQGNEQFF
TGCAGTGCTGAGGCCCCCCAAGGCAATGAGCAGTTCTTC
>16|TRBJ2-2|NA|NA|TRBV5-1
CASSSTAVGLSGELFF
TGCGCCAGCAGCTCGACGGCCGTGGGGCTCAGCGGGGAGCTGTTTTTT
>15|TRBJ2-1|NA|NA|TRBV9
CASSVEGGTYNEQFF
TGTGCCAGCAGCGTAGAGGGCGGCACCTACAATGAGCAGTTCTTC
>15|TRBJ2-1|few|NA|TRBV12-3/TRBV12-4
CASSLRRGLYNEQFF
TGTGCCAGCAGTTTACGGCGGGGACTTTACAATGAGCAGTTCTTC
>15|TRBJ2-6|NA|NA|TRBV6-5
CASSYDGSGANVLTF
TGTGCCAGCAGTTACGATGGGAGTGGGGCCAACGTCCTGACTTTC
>17|TRBJ2-3|NA|TRBD2|TRBV5-1
CASSLREGPRDTDTQYF
TGCGCCAGCAGCTTGAGGGAGGGCCCTCGGGACACAGATACGCAGTATTTT
>13|TRBJ2-1|once|NA|TRBV3-1
CASSRHGTPGQFF
TGTGCCAGCAGCCGCCATGGGACCCCCGGGCAGTTCTTC
>15|TRBJ1-4|NA|NA|TRBV12-3/TRBV12-4
CASRTLGLINEKLFF
TGTGCCAGCAGAACACTCGGGTTGATTAATGAAAAACTGTTTTTT
>15|TRBJ2-3|NA|TRBD1|TRBV15
CATSRADRDTDTQYF
TGTGCCACCAGCAGGGCGGACAGGGACACAGATACGCAGTATTTT
>16|TRBJ1-4|NA|NA|TRBV12-3/TRBV12-4
CASSLTGAGANEKLFF
TGTGCCAGCAGTTTAACGGGGGCAGGAGCTAATGAAAAACTGTTTTTT
>13|TRBJ2-1|few|NA|TRBV5-1
CASRPTLGSEQFF
TGCGCCAGCAGACCAACTCTAGGGTCTGAGCAGTTCTTC
>12|TRBJ1-4|NA|NA|TRBV4-2
CASSSQGEKLFF
TGTGCCAGCAGCTCGCAGGGGGAAAAACTGTTTTTT
>14|TRBJ1-2|many|TRBD1|TRBV11-3
CASSSGQVGYGYTF
TGTGCCAGCAGCTCGGGACAGGTTGGCTATGGCTACACCTTC
>13|TRBJ2-5|NA|NA|TRBV29-1
CSVGHRLVETQYF
TGCAGCGTAGGTCATCGGCTGGTGGAGACCCAGTACTTC
>12|TRBJ2-7|few|TRBD1|TRBV28
CASSPPGQGWYF
TGTGCCAGCAGTCCCCCAGGACAGGGGTGGTACTTC
>14|TRBJ2-2|NA|NA|TRBV6-1
CASSRDTHTGELFF
TGTGCCAGCAGTCGGGACACCCACACCGGGGAGCTGTTTTTT
>15|TRBJ2-7|NA|NA|TRBV24-1
CATSDSGRGSYEQYF
TGTGCCACCAGTGATTCTGGAAGGGGCTCCTACGAGCAGTACTTC
>12|TRBJ1-1|many|NA|TRBV5-1
CASSLDFTEAFF
TGCGCCAGCAGCTTGGACTTCACTGAAGCTTTCTTT
>11|TRBJ2-1|NA|NA|TRBV20-1
CSATGLDEQFF
TGCAGTGCTACGGGTTTGGATGAGCAGTTCTTC
>16|TRBJ2-5|few|TRBD2|TRBV5-1
CASSGLAGGYQETQYF
TGCGCCAGCAGCGGACTAGCGGGGGGGTACCAAGAGACCCAGTACTTC
>14|TRBJ2-7|NA|TRBD1|TRBV29-1
CSVGRGQGAGEQYF
TGCAGCGTCGGAAGAGGACAGGGTGCCGGCGAGCAGTACTTC
>12|TRBJ1-2|NA|NA|TRBV3-1
CASSQVNHGYTF
TGTGCCAGCAGCCAAGTCAACCATGGCTACACCTTC
>13|TRBJ1-1|many|NA|TRBV9
CASSVGGLGMAFF
TGTGCCAGCAGCGTGGGGGGGCTTGGGATGGCTTTCTTT
>16|TRBJ1-5|few|NA|TRBV4-1
CASSQGPGASNQPQHF
TGCGCCAGCAGCCAAGGGCCGGGGGCAAGCAATCAGCCCCAGCATTTT
>17|TRBJ2-1|NA|NA|TRBV3-1
CASSQDSNQAGYNEQFF
TGTGCCAGCAGCCAAGATTCGAACCAAGCCGGCTACAATGAGCAGTTCTTC
>15|TRBJ2-3|few|NA|TRBV28
CASSLRRGGTFRWYF
TGCGCCAGCAGTTTAAGGCGGGGTGGTACGTTCCGATGGTATTTT
>10|TRBJ2-7|few|NA|TRBV20-1
CSARYYEQYF
TGCAGTGCTAGGTACTACGAGCAGTACTTC
>15|TRBJ2-3|few|TRBD2|TRBV29-1
CSAGTSGRVTDTQYF
TGCAGCGCTGGGACTAGCGGGAGGGTAACAGATACGCAGTATTTT
>15|TRBJ1-2|many|NA|TRBV4-1
CASSQDQATNYGYTF
TGCGCCAGCAGCCAAGATCAGGCTACTAACTATGGCTACACCTTC
>17|TRBJ2-3|few|TRBD2|TRBV20-1
CSARELAGGLSTDTQYF
TGCAGTGCTAGAGAACTAGCGGGGGGCCTGAGCACAGATACGCAGTATTTT
>14|TRBJ2-3|few|NA|TRBV5-6
CASSLATAADTQYF
TGTGCCAGCAGCTTGGCGACAGCCGCAGATACGCAGTATTTT
>16|TRBJ1-6|once|TRBD1|TRBV27
CASSLSPQGAVSPLHF
TGTGCCAGCAGTTTAAGCCCACAGGGGGCGGTATCACCCCTCCACTTT
>15|TRBJ1-5|NA|NA|TRBV7-9
CASSLASYSNQPQHF
TGTGCCAGCAGCTTGGCCAGCTATAGCAATCAGCCCCAGCATTTT
>16|TRBJ2-2|NA|NA|TRBV7-6
CASSLRSPLYTGELFF
TGTGCCAGCAGCTTAAGAAGTCCACTTTACACCGGGGAGCTGTTTTTT
>16|TRBJ2-5|few|TRBD2|TRBV28
CASSLFVGGGQETQYF
TGTGCCAGCAGTTTATTCGTCGGGGGGGGGCAAGAGACCCAGTACTTC
>15|TRBJ2-1|many|TRBD2|TRBV7-8
CASSGGLATMDEQFF
TGTGCCAGCAGCGGTGGACTAGCGACTATGGATGAGCAGTTCTTC
>12|TRBJ2-3|few|NA|TRBV12-3/TRBV12-4
CASRPGWDTQYF
TGTGCCAGCAGACCAGGGTGGGATACGCAGTATTTT
>12|TRBJ1-1|NA|NA|TRBV20-1
CSAPSGFGEAFF
TGCAGTGCCCCTTCAGGGTTCGGTGAAGCTTTCTTT
>17|TRBJ2-3|many|TRBD2|TRBV12-3/TRBV12-4
CASSRPSSGSNTDTQYF
TGTGCCAGCAGTCGCCCATCTAGCGGGAGTAATACAGATACGCAGTATTTT
>14|TRBJ2-2|few|NA|TRBV5-5
CASSLPGSGGELFF
TGTGCCAGCAGCTTGCCAGGAAGCGGCGGGGAGCTGTTTTTT
>12|TRBJ2-5|few|TRBD1|TRBV20-1
CSAREDRETQYF
TGCAGTGCTAGGGAGGACAGGGAGACCCAGTACTTC
>15|TRBJ2-1|few|NA|TRBV14
CASSHRLTSYNEQFF
TGTGCCAGCAGCCACAGACTTACCTCCTACAATGAGCAGTTCTTC
>15|TRBJ2-1|NA|NA|TRBV6-1
CASSAFTSSYNEQFF
TGTGCCAGCAGTGCCTTTACGAGCTCCTACAATGAGCAGTTCTTC